Listed below are T cell receptor beta chains from one sample, sequenced in a study of response to subunit inactivated influenza vaccine. TCRdb analysed the RT-PCR reads with MiXCR anew, one entry per CDR3 protein. The profile shows 540,000 or so distinct CDR3 sequences, approximately 13% of them singletons. Sample: PBMCs from blood, taken 45 days after vaccination. The receptors stem from a man aged 50 to 59 who received an inactivated influenza vaccine. Each CDR3 is given with its conserved first and last residue.

TRBV12-3/TRBV12-4	CASSGQGSGTGELFF
TRBV12-3/TRBV12-4	CASSLVRAGELFF
TRBV7-8	CASSLGTAILNEQFF
TRBV29-1	CSVEDRGLGDEQYF
TRBV7-3	CASSSATGDGYTF
TRBV20-1	CSAVETSGKYEQYF
TRBV29-1	CSVEFGGPYEQYF
TRBV20-1	CSATSGDYNEQFF
TRBV6-5	CASRLQGKDTQYF
TRBV5-1	CASSYHRAFAYGYTF
TRBV20-1	CSARDLVWNTEAFF
TRBV20-1	CSARGGAYNNEKLFF
TRBV24-1	CATSDLDFGTTTRTQYF
TRBV12-3/TRBV12-4	CATGLAGPYEQYF
TRBV7-9	CASSPGTSGRAHEQFF
TRBV5-1	CASSYDSTYEQYF
TRBV11-2	CASRSGLTYNEQFF
TRBV29-1	CSVVITGDGANVLTF
TRBV7-2	CASSSLTSGGDNEQFF
TRBV27	CASSADGVISEQYF
TRBV4-2	CASSQVLAKNIQYF
TRBV20-1	CSAFTTGGNEQFF
TRBV4-1	CASSRLQGLAGGYGGYEQFF
TRBV12-3/TRBV12-4	CASSFWDRYEKLFF
TRBV12-3/TRBV12-4	CASTSTGNTGELFF
TRBV5-1	CASSVRPGPYEQYF
TRBV12-3/TRBV12-4	CASRFSGRKGDTQYF
TRBV7-2	CASSLTRSQGRNPEAFF
TRBV4-1	CASSQSGREYNEQFF
TRBV25-1	CASSDPLANQETQYF
TRBV5-1	CASSSQGGWTDTQYF
TRBV5-1	CASSLLNRESEQYF
TRBV7-9	CASSSASSEQFF
TRBV7-2	CASSPVRGRANTDTQYF
TRBV20-1	CSASTEWRNYGYTF
TRBV5-1	CASSFQAQDTQYF
TRBV12-5	CASGLPGTGDTGELFF
TRBV12-3/TRBV12-4	CASSLVEGGDTGELFF
TRBV6-5	CASSRHLEAFF
TRBV25-1	CASSELTSGGTDTQYF
TRBV20-1	CSARDKTSSYNEQFF
TRBV7-9	CASSPRDRGDGYTF
TRBV5-1	CASSLPGMADTQYF
TRBV15	CATSGRTGGAYGYTF
TRBV9	CASSVVGSSTDTQYF
TRBV27	CASSLSDGLSYGYTF
TRBV20-1	CSALPTSGISDEQFF
TRBV7-2	CASSLTSGGVYEQYF
TRBV4-1	CASSQLHRGSARTGELFF